The 18 T cell receptor beta chains given below trace back to one sample, sequenced in a study of T-cell reconstitution after alpha-beta-depleted transplantation in children. The library targeted TCRbeta and was prepared with unique molecular identifiers. TCRdb independently ran MiXCR on the PCR reads; one entry per CDR3 protein. The sample consists of about 22,000 distinct CDR3 sequences, approximately 11% of them appearing once. Source: PBMCs from the stem cell graft donor, taken from the stem cell graft. These receptors were obtained from a human donor who donated a stem cell graft to a child with chronic granulomatous disease.

This clonotype was seen many times. V usage is TRBV20-1 and J usage is TRBJ1-2; D unclear. The CDR3 is made up of 13 amino acids. Germline V lookup: CDR1 DFQATT, CDR2 SNEGSKA (reference sequence). Trimming left V 0 bases short and J 0 bases short, with 5 bases between. CDR3 amino acids: CSARDQANYGYTF. CDR3 DNA: TGCAGTGCTAGAGACCAAGCTAACTATGGCTACACCTTC.

At least ten counts were recorded for this clonotype. This chain connects TRBV7-9 to TRBJ1-4; no reliable D call. The length of the CDR3 is 13 residues. CDR1 and CDR2 from the germline V gene are SEHNR and FQNEAQ (reference sequence). V lost 2 bases, J lost 7 bases, and 8 bases lay in between. The CDR3, as DNA: TGTGCCAGCAGCTTACGTGGAGGTGAAAAACTGTTTTTT. This codes for CASSLRGGEKLFF. Together with reference TRBV7-9 and TRBJ1-4, the CDR3 gives the full variable domain: DTGVSQNPRHKITKRGQNVTFRCDPISEHNRLYWYRQTLGQGPEFLTYFQNEAQLEKSRLLSDRFSAERPKGSFSTLEIQRTEQGDSAMYLCASSLRGGEKLFFGSGTQLSVL.

Relative to its sample, this clonotype is medium-sized. V gene TRBV15 combines with J gene TRBJ1-1; the D gene is possibly TRBD1 (5 bases). In germline, CDR1 is LNHNV, CDR2 YYDKDF (reference sequence). The CDR3 sequence is 14 residues long. V was clipped by 5 bases and J by 7 bases, with 17 bases between them. DNA of the CDR3: TGTGCCACCAGCGCACCTGACAGCAACGGTGAAGCTTTCTTT. It translates to CATSAPDSNGEAFF. Full variable domain (rest looked up from reference TRBV15 and TRBJ1-1): DAMVIQNPRYQVTQFGKPVTLSCSQTLNHNVMYWYQQKSSQAPKLLFHYYDKDFNNEADTPDNFQSRRPNTSFCFLDIRSPGLGDTAMYLCATSAPDSNGEAFFGQGTRLTVV.

This chain uses TRBV20-1 with TRBJ1-5; 9 bases are a match to TRBD1. The V gene end was trimmed by 1 base and the J gene end by 5 bases; junction bases not matched to a gene: 9. Looked up from germline, CDR1 is DFQATT and CDR2 is SNEGSKA (reference sequence). The CDR3 extends over 16 amino acids. The CDR3 DNA is TGCAGTGCTAGAGCTCCGGGACAGGGTGTTGATCAGCCCCAGCATTTT. Translation: CSARAPGQGVDQPQHF.

This clonotype was detected only a few times. The chain couples TRBV12-3 or TRBV12-4 to TRBJ2-1; D may be TRBD1 (6 bases). The CDR3 length is 18 residues. Deletions cut 6 bases from V and 1 base from J, with 22 bases between. The CDR3 region has the DNA TGTGCCAGCAGCCCCGCAGGCTCCGGGACACCTTCCTACAATGAGCAGTTCTTC. It is translated as CASSPAGSGTPSYNEQFF.

At least ten counts were recorded for this clonotype. This chain links TRBV29-1 with TRBJ1-1; D is ambiguous. The ends were cut back, 4 bases at V and 3 bases at J, with 9 bases in the middle. The germline V gene encodes CDR1 SQVTM and CDR2 ANQGSEA. This CDR3 comprises 12 residues. The CDR3: CSVVGRDTEAFF. CDR3 in DNA: TGCAGCGTTGTTGGTCGGGACACTGAAGCTTTCTTT.

This sequence joins TRBV4-2 and TRBJ2-3, with D possibly TRBD2 on 6 matching bases. V was trimmed by 10 bases and J by 2 bases, leaving 22 bases between them. This CDR3 is 16 amino acids long. Germline values: CDR1 LGHNA, CDR2 YNFKEQ. CDR3 coding DNA: TGTGCCATGAGCCCGGAGGGAGCGGCTTACACAGATACGCAGTATTTT. Its protein is CAMSPEGAAYTDTQYF.

This clonotype has at least ten counts. V gene TRBV29-1 combines with J gene TRBJ2-2; TRBD2 matches 7 bases. The CDR3 sequence is 14 residues long. Germline values: CDR1 SQVTM, CDR2 ANQGSEA. V shed 6 bases and J 1 base; nucleotides not matched to a gene: 5. DNA of the CDR3: TGCAGCGTCCCCTCTAGCGGGAACACCGGGGAGCTGTTTTTT. Amino acid sequence: CSVPSSGNTGELFF.

This clonotype was seen at least ten times. V is TRBV3-1 and J is TRBJ1-2; 9 nucleotides agree with TRBD1. After removal of 3 bases from V and 0 bases from J, the junction contained 5 bases not matched to a gene. This CDR3 has 16 residues. The germline gives CDR1 LGHDT, CDR2 YNNKEL (reference sequence). The CDR3 nucleotides read TGTGCCAGCAGCCACACAGGGGGCGCGACTAACTATGGCTACACCTTC. Amino acid sequence: CASSHTGGATNYGYTF.

There are many counts of this clonotype. V gene TRBV10-3 combines with J gene TRBJ2-3, with D unclear. Germline-derived CDR1 and CDR2 are ENHRY and SYGVKD. V was clipped by 3 bases and J by 10 bases, with 14 bases between them. CDR3 length: 13 residues. This chain's CDR3 is CAISDIQKDPQYF. The CDR3 nucleotides read TGTGCCATCAGTGATATCCAGAAGGATCCGCAGTATTTT.

This clonotype has just a few counts. The chain combines TRBV7-9 with TRBJ1-1, with no clear D. The CDR3 loop spans 15 amino acids. Germline loops: CDR1 SEHNR, CDR2 FQNEAQ (reference sequence). The V and J ends lost 5 bases and 0 bases respectively, with 13 bases between them. This chain's CDR3 is CASSTTNVMNTEAFF. CDR3 nucleotides: TGTGCCAGCAGCACCACGAACGTCATGAACACTGAAGCTTTCTTT.

This clonotype was detected ten times or more. V gene TRBV6-5 combines with J gene TRBJ1-2; unclear D gene. The CDR3 consists of 15 residues. The germline gives CDR1 MNHEY, CDR2 SVGAGI. Trimming cost V 5 bases and J 3 bases, with 16 bases left between them. Here the CDR3 reads CASSMGRPRDYGYTF. The CDR3 DNA reads TGTGCCAGCAGTATGGGGAGGCCCCGGGACTATGGCTACACCTTC.

This clonotype was seen ten or more times. This rearrangement joins TRBV5-5 to TRBJ2-7, with D perhaps assigned TRBD1 or TRBD2 (5 bases each). Per germline, CDR1 SGHKS and CDR2 YYEKEE (reference sequence). V lost 4 bases, J lost 4 bases, and 18 bases lay in between. This CDR3 has 15 amino acids. The CDR3 spells CASSPGPGIEYEQYF. DNA of the CDR3: TGTGCCAGCAGCCCGGGACCGGGGATAGAGTACGAGCAGTACTTC.

This clonotype was detected many times. The rearrangement uses TRBV5-1 and TRBJ2-7; D uncertain. Trimming shortened V by 4 bases and J by 4 bases, and 21 bases separated the two germline ends. The germline gives CDR1 SGHRS, CDR2 YFSETQ. The length of the CDR3 is 16 residues. Written as DNA, the CDR3 is TGCGCCAGCAGCCTCCTCGAGGACGCCTGGCGTTACGAGCAGTACTTC. Encoded protein: CASSLLEDAWRYEQYF. Full variable domain (missing parts from reference TRBV5-1 and TRBJ2-7): KAGVTQTPRYLIKTRGQQVTLSCSPISGHRSVSWYQQTPGQGLQFLFEYFSETQRNKGNFPGRFSGRQFSNSRSEMNVSTLELGDSALYLCASSLLEDAWRYEQYFGPGTRLTVT.

There are many counts of this clonotype. This sequence joins TRBV7-2 and TRBJ2-3; the D gene is possibly TRBD2 (6 bases). Deletions cut 5 bases from V and 2 bases from J, with 14 bases between. The germline V gene has CDR1 SGHTA and CDR2 FQGNSA. The CDR3 has 15 residues. CDR3 DNA sequence: TGTGCCAGCAGCCACGTGCGGGGCTCCACAGATACGCAGTATTTT. Translated: CASSHVRGSTDTQYF.

This clonotype appeared many times. The gene calls are TRBV5-6 and TRBJ2-1, with a tentative D call TRBD2 (5 bases). The CDR3 contains 14 residues. Germline V gives CDR1 SGHDT, CDR2 YYEEEE. Trimming took 7 bases from V and 6 from J, leaving 17 bases between them. The CDR3 nucleotides are TGTGCCAGCCAGAGGCAGTTTGGACTCAATGAGCAGTTCTTC. This sequence encodes CASQRQFGLNEQFF.

This clonotype was picked up many times. The V gene is TRBV29-1, the J gene TRBJ2-7, with D perhaps matching TRBD2 (6 bases). The germline V gene encodes CDR1 SQVTM and CDR2 ANQGSEA. Trimming left V 5 bases short and J 1 base short, with 12 bases between. The CDR3 consists of 13 residues. CDR3 in amino acids: CSVRTGGSYEQYF. In DNA form, the CDR3 reads TGCAGCGTTCGGACTGGGGGGTCCTACGAGCAGTACTTC.

This clonotype has ten or more counts. This chain links TRBV7-9 with TRBJ2-7, with D possibly matching TRBD2 (6 bases). Trimming removed 4 bases at V and 5 bases at J, with 12 bases between. The CDR3 spans 13 residues. Germline loops: CDR1 SEHNR, CDR2 FQNEAQ (reference sequence). CDR3 sequence reads: CASSSTSIHEQYF. For the CDR3, the DNA is TGTGCCAGCAGCTCAACTAGCATCCACGAGCAGTACTTC. The full variable domain, with the rest looked up from reference TRBV7-9 and TRBJ2-7, is DTGVSQNPRHKITKRGQNVTFRCDPISEHNRLYWYRQTLGQGPEFLTYFQNEAQLEKSRLLSDRFSAERPKGSFSTLEIQRTEQGDSAMYLCASSSTSIHEQYFGPGTRLTVT.